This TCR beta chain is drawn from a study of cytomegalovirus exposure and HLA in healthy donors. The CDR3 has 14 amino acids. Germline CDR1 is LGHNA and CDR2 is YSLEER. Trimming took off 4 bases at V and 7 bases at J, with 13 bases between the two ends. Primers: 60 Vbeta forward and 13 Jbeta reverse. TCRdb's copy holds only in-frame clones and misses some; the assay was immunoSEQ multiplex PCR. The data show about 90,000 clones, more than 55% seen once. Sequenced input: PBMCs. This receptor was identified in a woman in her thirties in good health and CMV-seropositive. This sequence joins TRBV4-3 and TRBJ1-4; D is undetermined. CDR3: CASSRRLRGEKLFF. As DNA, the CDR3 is TGCGCCAGCAGCCGCCGGCTGCGGGGTGAAAAACTGTTTTTT.